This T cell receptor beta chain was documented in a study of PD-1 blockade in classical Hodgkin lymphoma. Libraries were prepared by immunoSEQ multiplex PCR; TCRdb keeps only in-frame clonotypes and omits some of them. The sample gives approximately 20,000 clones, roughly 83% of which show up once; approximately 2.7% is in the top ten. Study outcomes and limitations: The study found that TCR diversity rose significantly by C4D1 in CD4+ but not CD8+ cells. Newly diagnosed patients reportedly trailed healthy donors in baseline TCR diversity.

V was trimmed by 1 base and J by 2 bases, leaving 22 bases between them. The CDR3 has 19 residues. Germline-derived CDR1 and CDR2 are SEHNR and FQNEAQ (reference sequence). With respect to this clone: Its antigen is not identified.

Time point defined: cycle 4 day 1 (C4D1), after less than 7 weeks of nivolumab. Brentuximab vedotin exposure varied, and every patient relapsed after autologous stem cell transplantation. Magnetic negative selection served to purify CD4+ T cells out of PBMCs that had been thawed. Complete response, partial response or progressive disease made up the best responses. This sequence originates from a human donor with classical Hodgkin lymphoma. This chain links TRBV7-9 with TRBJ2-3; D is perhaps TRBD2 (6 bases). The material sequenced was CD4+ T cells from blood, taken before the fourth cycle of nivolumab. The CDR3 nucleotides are TGTGCCAGCAGCTTAGGAGCCTTAGGAGGGGCCGCGGCCACAGATACGCAGTATTTT. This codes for CASSLGALGGAAATDTQYF.